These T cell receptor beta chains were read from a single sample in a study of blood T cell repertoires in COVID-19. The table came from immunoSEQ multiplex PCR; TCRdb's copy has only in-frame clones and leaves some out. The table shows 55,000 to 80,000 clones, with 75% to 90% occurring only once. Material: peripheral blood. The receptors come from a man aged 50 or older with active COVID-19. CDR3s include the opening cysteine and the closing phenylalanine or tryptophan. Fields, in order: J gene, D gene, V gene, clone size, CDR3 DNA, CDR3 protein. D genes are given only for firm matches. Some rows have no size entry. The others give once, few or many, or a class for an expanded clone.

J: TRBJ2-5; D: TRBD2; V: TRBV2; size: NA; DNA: TGTGCCAGCAGTGAAGTCGGTAGCGGGGGGGCTGGAGAGACCCAGTACTTC; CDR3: CASSEVGSGGAGETQYF
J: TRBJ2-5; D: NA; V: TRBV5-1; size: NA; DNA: TGCGCCAGCAGCTTGGGCACAATCCAAGAGACCCAGTACTTC; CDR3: CASSLGTIQETQYF
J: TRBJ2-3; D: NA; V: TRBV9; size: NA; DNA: TGTGCCAGCAGCGCGGGGACACAGTCGCAGTATTTT; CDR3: CASSAGTQSQYF
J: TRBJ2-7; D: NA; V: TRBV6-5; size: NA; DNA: TGTGCCAGCAGTACCCGCCGGACAGCATCCTACGAGCAGTACTTC; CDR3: CASSTRRTASYEQYF
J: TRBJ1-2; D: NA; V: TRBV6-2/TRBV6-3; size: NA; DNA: TGTGCCAGCAGTTACTCGAACAGGATCTATGGCTACACCTTC; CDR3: CASSYSNRIYGYTF
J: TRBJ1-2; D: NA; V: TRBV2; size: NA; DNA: TGTGCCAGCAGGGGGGGTGACTATGGCTACACCTTC; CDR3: CASRGGDYGYTF
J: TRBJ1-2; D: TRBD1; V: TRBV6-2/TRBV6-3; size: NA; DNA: TGTGCCAGCAGTCCATCCCCTCAGACAGGGCCGAGGAGAGGCTACACCTTC; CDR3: CASSPSPQTGPRRGYTF
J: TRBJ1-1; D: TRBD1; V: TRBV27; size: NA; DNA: TGTGCCAGCATCGCCCCAGGGGGCGTTGAAGCTTTCTTT; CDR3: CASIAPGGVEAFF
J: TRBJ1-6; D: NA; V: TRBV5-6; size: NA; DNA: TGTGCCAGCAGCTTGGATACAGGGAATTCACCCCTCCACTTT; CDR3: CASSLDTGNSPLHF
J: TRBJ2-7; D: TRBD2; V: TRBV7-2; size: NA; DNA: TGTGCCAGCAGCTTAGCTCTAGCGGGGGGGTACTACGAGCAGTACTTC; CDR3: CASSLALAGGYYEQYF
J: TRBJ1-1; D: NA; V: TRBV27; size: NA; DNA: TGTGCCAGCCGATACGGACGGACAGATTTCTTT; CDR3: CASRYGRTDFF
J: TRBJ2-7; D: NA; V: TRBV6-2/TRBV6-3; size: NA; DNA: TGTGCCAGCAGTTTCGGGACTTTTTACTACGAGCAGTACTTC; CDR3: CASSFGTFYYEQYF
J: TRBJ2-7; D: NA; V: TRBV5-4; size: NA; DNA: TGTGCCAGCAGCTCCTTCGGGGGAAACGAGCAGTACTTC; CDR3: CASSSFGGNEQYF
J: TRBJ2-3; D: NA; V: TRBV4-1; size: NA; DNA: TGCGCCAGCAGCCCACAGCCCAAGGGCACAGATACGCAGTATTTT; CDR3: CASSPQPKGTDTQYF
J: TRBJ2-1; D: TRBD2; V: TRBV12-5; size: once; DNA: TGTGCTAGTGGTTTGACACCGGGGGGTTACAATGAGCAGTTCTTC; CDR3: CASGLTPGGYNEQFF
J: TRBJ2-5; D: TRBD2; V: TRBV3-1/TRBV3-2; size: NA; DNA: TGTGCCAGCAGCCAGCGGGGGGGGAAGGAGACCCAGTACTTC; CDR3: CASSQRGGKETQYF
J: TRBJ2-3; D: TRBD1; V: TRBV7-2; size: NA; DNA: TGTGCCAGCAGCTTTGGGACAGGCCCGGGCACAGATACGCAGTATTTT; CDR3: CASSFGTGPGTDTQYF
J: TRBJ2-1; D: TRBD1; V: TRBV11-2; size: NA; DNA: TGTGCCAGCAGCTCCGGGACAGGGGTTCAGGGTGAGCAGTTCTTC; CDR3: CASSSGTGVQGEQFF
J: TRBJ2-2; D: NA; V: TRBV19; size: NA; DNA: TGTGCCAGTAGTATTTCCCCTGTAGCCACCGGGGAGCTGTTTTTT; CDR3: CASSISPVATGELFF
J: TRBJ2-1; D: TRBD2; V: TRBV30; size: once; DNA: TGTGCCTGTTCGACTAGCGGGGATAGCTCCTACAATGAGCAGTTCTTC; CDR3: CACSTSGDSSYNEQFF
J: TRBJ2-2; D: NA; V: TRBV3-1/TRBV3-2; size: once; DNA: TGTGCCAGCAGCCAAGACCAGGTTTATTCGAACACCGGGGAGCTGTTTTTT; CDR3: CASSQDQVYSNTGELFF
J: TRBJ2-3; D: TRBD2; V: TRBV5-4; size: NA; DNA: TGTGCCAGCAGCTGGATGGGAATAGCGGGGGGCACAGATACGCAGTATTTT; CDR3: CASSWMGIAGGTDTQYF
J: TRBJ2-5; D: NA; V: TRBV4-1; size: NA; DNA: TGCGCCAGCAGCCAAGACCGGGGGGCATGGGAGACCCAGTACTTC; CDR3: CASSQDRGAWETQYF
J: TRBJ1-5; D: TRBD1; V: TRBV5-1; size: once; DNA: TGCGCCAGCAGCTTTACAGGACAGGTTCATCAGCCCCAGCATTTT; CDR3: CASSFTGQVHQPQHF
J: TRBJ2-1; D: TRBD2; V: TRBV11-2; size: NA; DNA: TGTGCCAGCAGCTGGGGACGCCCTAGCGGGGTTTCCCACAATGAGCAGTTCTTC; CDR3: CASSWGRPSGVSHNEQFF
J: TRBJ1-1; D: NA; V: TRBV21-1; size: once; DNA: TGTGTACTGAAGTGTTACAGAAACACTGAAGCTTTCTTT; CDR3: CVLKCYRNTEAFF
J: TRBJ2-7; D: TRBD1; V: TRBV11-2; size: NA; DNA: TGTGCCAGCAGCTCTTCAGGGGGTGGCGACGAGCAGTACTTC; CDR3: CASSSSGGGDEQYF
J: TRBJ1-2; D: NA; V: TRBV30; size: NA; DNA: TGTGCCTGGAGTGAAGGCGCGGAAGATGGCTACACCTTC; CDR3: CAWSEGAEDGYTF
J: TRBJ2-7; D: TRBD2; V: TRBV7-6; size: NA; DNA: TGTGCCAGCAGCTCCGGACTAGCGGGGGCACTATACGAGCAGTACTTC; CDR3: CASSSGLAGALYEQYF
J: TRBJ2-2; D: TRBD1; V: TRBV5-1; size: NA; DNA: TGCGCCAGCAGCACCGGACAGGGGATGAACACCGGGGAGCTGTTTTTT; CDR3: CASSTGQGMNTGELFF
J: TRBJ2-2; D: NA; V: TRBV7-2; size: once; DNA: TGTGCCAGCAGCTTACGCATATCGGGGACCGGGGAGCTGTTTTTT; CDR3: CASSLRISGTGELFF
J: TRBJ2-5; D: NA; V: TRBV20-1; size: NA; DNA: TGCAGTGCTAGTGTCCGGGGAGAGACCCAGTACTTC; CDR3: CSASVRGETQYF
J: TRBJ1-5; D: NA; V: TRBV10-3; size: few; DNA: TGTGCCATCAGAACTAAAGCCAGCAATCAGCCCCAGCATTTT; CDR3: CAIRTKASNQPQHF
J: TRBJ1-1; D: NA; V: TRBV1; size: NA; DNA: TGCACCAGCAGCCAAACGGACAGCCCAATGAACACTGAAGCTTTCTTT; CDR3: CTSSQTDSPMNTEAFF
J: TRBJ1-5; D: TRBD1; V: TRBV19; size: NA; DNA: TGTGCCAGTAGTATAACAGGGGGGAGCAATCAGCCCCAGCATTTT; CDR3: CASSITGGSNQPQHF
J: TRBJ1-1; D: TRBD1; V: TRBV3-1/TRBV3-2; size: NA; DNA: TGTGCCAGCAGCCCCTCGGGACAGGGATATAACACTGAAGCTTTCTTT; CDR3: CASSPSGQGYNTEAFF
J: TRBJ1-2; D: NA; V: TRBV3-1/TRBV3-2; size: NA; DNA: TGTGCCAGCAGCCAAGCAGGGGTAACTAACTATGGCTACACCTTC; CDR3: CASSQAGVTNYGYTF
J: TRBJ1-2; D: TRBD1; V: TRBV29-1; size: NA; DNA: TGCAGCGTCGGGACAGGGCCCAAGAACTATGGCTACACCTTC; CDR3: CSVGTGPKNYGYTF
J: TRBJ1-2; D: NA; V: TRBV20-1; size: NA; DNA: TGCAGTGCCCGTGACAGCTATGGCTACACCTTC; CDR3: CSARDSYGYTF
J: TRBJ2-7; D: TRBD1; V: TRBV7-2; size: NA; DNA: TGTGCCAGCAGCTTATTAGGGACAGGTGCGGTAGGCGAGCAGTACTTC; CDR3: CASSLLGTGAVGEQYF
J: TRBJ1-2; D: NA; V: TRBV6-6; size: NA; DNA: TGTGCCAGCACCAACAACAGGTACTCCTATGGCTACACCTTC; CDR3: CASTNNRYSYGYTF
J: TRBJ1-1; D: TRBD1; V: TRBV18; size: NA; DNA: TGTGCCAGCTCACCTTACCGCGACAGGGTTGGGGACACTGAAGCTTTCTTT; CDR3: CASSPYRDRVGDTEAFF
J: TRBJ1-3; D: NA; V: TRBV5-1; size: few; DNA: TGCGCCAGCAGCTTCACAGGGAGTGAAGGAAACACCATATATTTT; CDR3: CASSFTGSEGNTIYF
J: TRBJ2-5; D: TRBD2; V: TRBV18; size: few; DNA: TGTGCCAGCTCACCACCGTATCACACTAGCGGGGGGATCGGAGAGACCCAGTACTTC; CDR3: CASSPPYHTSGGIGETQYF
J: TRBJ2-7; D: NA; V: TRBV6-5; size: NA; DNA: TGTGCCAGCAGTTTTACGGGTGCGGACTCCTCCTACGAGCAGTACTTC; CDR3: CASSFTGADSSYEQYF
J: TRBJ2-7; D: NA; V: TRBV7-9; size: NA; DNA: TGTGCCAGCAGCAAAGACACATACTACGAGCAGTACTTC; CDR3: CASSKDTYYEQYF
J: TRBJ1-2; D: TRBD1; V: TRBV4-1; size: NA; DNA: TGCGCCAGCAGCCCCCAGACCGAGGGGGCGTTTGGCTACACCTTC; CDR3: CASSPQTEGAFGYTF
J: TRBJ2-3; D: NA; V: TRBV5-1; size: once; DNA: TGCGCCAGCACAAATACAGACACAGATACGCAGTATTTT; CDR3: CASTNTDTDTQYF
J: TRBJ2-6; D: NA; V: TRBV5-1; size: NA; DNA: TGCGCCAGCAGCTTGGCATCCGGGGCCAACGTCCTGACTTTC; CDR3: CASSLASGANVLTF
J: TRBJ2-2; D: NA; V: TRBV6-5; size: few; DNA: TGTGCCAGCAGGACTCCGAACACCGGGGAGCTGTTTTTT; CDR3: CASRTPNTGELFF
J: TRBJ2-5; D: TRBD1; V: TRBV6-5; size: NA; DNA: TGTGCCAGCAACCATCGGGACAGACAAGAGACCCAGTACTTC; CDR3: CASNHRDRQETQYF
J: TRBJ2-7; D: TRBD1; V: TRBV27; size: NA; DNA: TGTGCCAGCAGACAGGGGGTAACCTACGAGCAGTACTTC; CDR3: CASRQGVTYEQYF
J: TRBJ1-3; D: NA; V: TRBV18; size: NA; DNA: TGTGCCAGCTCACAGATACCGGTCTCTGGAAACACCATATATTTT; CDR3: CASSQIPVSGNTIYF
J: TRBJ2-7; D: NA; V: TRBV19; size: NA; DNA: TGTGCCAGTAGGGGAGGACGTTACTACGAGCAGTACTTC; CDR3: CASRGGRYYEQYF